The sequence of this T cell receptor (beta chain) was determined in a study of cytomegalovirus exposure and HLA in healthy donors. PCR employed 60 Vbeta and 13 Jbeta primers. Using immunoSEQ multiplex PCR, the repertoire was profiled, and TCRdb retains in-frame clones only, with some absent. The sample shows some 150,000 clones, 75% of them seen only once. V gave up 3 bases and J gave up 4 bases; unmatched junction bases: 4. The CDR3 sequence is 14 residues long. Germline lookup yields CDR1 SGHRS and CDR2 YFSETQ. The clonotype originates from a man aged 35 to 55 in good health and CMV-seronegative. This chain connects TRBV5-1 to TRBJ2-1; 7 bases map to TRBD2. The sequencing input was PBMCs. The CDR3 region has the DNA TGCGCCAGCAGCTCGGGGGGACGTTACAATGAGCAGTTCTTC. As protein: CASSSGGRYNEQFF.